This TCR beta chain derives from a study of cytomegalovirus exposure and HLA in healthy donors (dated by TCRdb to between 2016 and 2019). With respect to the entire study: An earlier analysis of approximately 640 of the donors reported approximately 300 Gb of sequence data and some 120 million unique TCR beta sequences from roughly 180 million T cells. Roughly 300 gigabases of sequencing data and approximately 85 million unique TCR sequences were included in an early release covering roughly 600 HLA-typed donors. The genetic ancestry cluster associated with self-reported Caucasian donors included 80% to 90% of the approximately 400 genotyped donors. The study aimed to test whether cataloging public T cell receptors could reveal signatures of past pathogen exposure. The study used immunosequencing to profile the T cell repertoires of approximately 650 subjects and linked those repertoires to cytomegalovirus serostatus. Besides the first cohort of some 670 subjects, a separate validation cohort made up of over a hundred different subjects was used. The study combined high-throughput TCR immunosequencing, statistical association of individual TCRs with disease status, and machine learning to predict cytomegalovirus infection status. A later analysis re-analyzed previously published TCR beta repertoires from 600 to 850 donors and added high-resolution HLA genotyping to study TCR occurrence patterns. In the later analysis, no new phenotypic data were used to find candidate immune exposures; instead, reliance was placed on TCR beta sequences and their occurrence across donors. An earlier analysis of a few hundred of the donors applied high-throughput TCR beta sequencing to assess whether each TCR beta V gene segment acted as functional or pseudogenic. Donor age, sex, ethnicity and CMV serostatus were compiled alongside the repertoire data. Genome-wide SNP genotypes for about 60% of the roughly 700 donors were used in a later genetic analysis, which treated that subset as a discovery cohort. Every discovery cohort repertoire had been produced on one sequencing platform. Both class I and class II loci were covered by HLA typing, at four-digit resolution. The number of donors typed differed by locus, with roughly 629-640 for A, B, C, DRB1 and DQB1, around 520 for DQA1, 600 to 610 for DPA1, and approximately 470 for DPB1. Because of strong linkage in the cohort, five DR-DQ haplotypes were treated as single units for association and clustering. Across approximately 400 genotyped donors of the cohort, an average of about 200,000 unique TCR beta nucleotide sequences per donor were sequenced, and approximately 19% of those sequences were non-productive.

What the research found in general, with its limitations: Because counts were too low, 15 to 20 rarely observed V segments, including chromosome 9 orphons, were excluded from the earlier analysis of about 500 of the donors. For the cohort, immune exposure information was limited to CMV serostatus. Because HLA typing was unavailable for some donors at each locus, only the typed subset was used in association tests. An association between a missense DCLRE1C variant and V-gene and J-gene trimming of TCR beta chains was found in a later genetic analysis and replicated in an independent cohort. In an earlier analysis of a few hundred of the donors, most TCR beta V segments were observed in productive rearrangements about 87% or about 30% of the time, broadly matching IMGT annotations. A later analysis associated about 16,000 TCR beta sequences with specific HLA alleles at a false discovery rate of 0.05. Correlated functional status among segregating V segments might be attributable to linkage disequilibrium, but an unknown experimental factor could not be ruled out. Three of the identified cytomegalovirus-associated TCR beta chains were confirmed in vitro to be specific for cytomegalovirus antigens. When HLA alleles, especially DR and DQ, strongly co-occurred, attributing TCR associations to individual alleles was difficult. In a later analysis, most CMV-associated TCR beta chains were found to appear HLA-restricted, with HLA associations seemingly driven largely by CMV exposure. A cluster of highly shared sequence variants was judged likely to represent a technical artifact of the sequencing pipeline. It was suggested by the authors that the approach could potentially be generalized to other disease states and immunological phenotypes. A further reported finding was that TCR beta sequences accurately predicted the HLA-A and HLA-B alleles for most subjects in the first cohort. The classifier was reported to diagnose cytomegalovirus status with high specificity and sensitivity in both the original cohort and the validation cohort. According to a later analysis, parvovirus B19, influenza, CMV and Epstein-Barr virus appeared linked to several top co-occurrence clusters. Roughly uniform sequencing depth across donors was assumed in presence/absence analyses, although this assumption may not hold. In a later genetic analysis, fewer N-insertions in productive TCRs were reported among donors in an Asian-associated ancestry cluster than the roughly 670-donor mean. A total of fewer than 200 TCR beta chains were listed by the study as associated with cytomegalovirus. Most TCR sequences were observed very rarely across donors, whereas some public TCRs were present in many individuals. Some IMGT-functional V segments, including TRBV6-2 and TRBV6-3, could not be told apart with the 87-base-pair reads, so those segments were excluded. In a later analysis, TCR association rates were found to vary across HLA loci, with the most associated TCRs seen for DRB1 alleles and the fewest for HLA-C alleles. A later analysis found that HLA-associated TCR beta chains were more clonally expanded and had lower generation probabilities than equally common non-associated chains. This cohort had only TCR beta chains sequenced, and the lack of alpha or paired-chain data limited which features could be detected.

In total, roughly 670 healthy bone marrow donors made up the cohort. All cohort members were sampled while nominally healthy, although unrecorded immune exposures were likely present. The donor was CMV seropositive and belonged to the group of more than 250 seropositive cohort members. A peripheral blood sample was collected from each donor, and TCR beta sequencing was performed on peripheral blood mononuclear cells. Genomic DNA extraction from the blood cell samples was performed with the Qiagen DNeasy Blood Extraction Kit. About this clone itself: No antigen is known for it. No much larger clone exists at a distance of one base, and base qualities are not known.

The library was obtained by the immunoSEQ multiplex PCR assay. For the multiplex PCR, a mixture combining 60 forward primers for TCR Vbeta segments and 13 reverse primers for TCR Jbeta segments was used. The CDR3 region of rearranged TCR beta genes was amplified from genomic DNA by a multiplex PCR assay. On the Illumina HiSeq System, the amplified TCR beta libraries were sequenced as 87-base-pair reads. Per the original workflow: In a later analysis, some 80 million unique TCR beta chains were counted across the 666 repertoires, and roughly 10 million of these chains were shared by at least two donors. To remove PCR and sequencing errors, raw reads were error-corrected and collapsed into unique sequences using a nearest-neighbor algorithm that merged closely related sequences. V, D and J gene segments were assigned by aligning CDR3 sequences to IMGT reference sequences. For a sequence to be retained, a match of at least six nucleotides was required to both a V gene segment and a J gene segment. A rearrangement was called productive if the CDR3 had no stop codons and remained in frame with V and J, and every other rearrangement was called non-productive. Following IMGT convention, CDR3 was defined as the stretch from the second conserved V-encoded cysteine up to the conserved J-encoded phenylalanine. The earlier analysis of 587 of the donors excluded sequences that lacked an unambiguous match to a single V gene segment. In an earlier analysis of some 590 of the donors, a V segment was called functional when productive rearrangements were above 56.7%, and segregating when the standard deviation between donors exceeded 5%. To diagnose cytomegalovirus status from the catalog of TCR beta chain sequences, a statistical classification framework was built. A later analysis assigned V and J genes by comparing TCR nucleotide sequences with IMGT/GENE-DB human TR gene sequences. In a later analysis, CDR3 sequences and most-parsimonious VDJ recombination scenarios were assigned using the TCRdist pipeline. In a later analysis, each TCR beta chain was defined by its CDR3 amino acid sequence together with its V-gene family, and reads lacking a unique V-gene family were excluded. A later analysis removed 550 to 700 highly shared, low-generation-probability nucleotide sequences to deal with suspected cross-contamination and a sequencing artifact. A later analysis calculated a clonal expansion index for each public chain from normalized within-repertoire ranks of inferred template counts. In a later analysis, generation probabilities were computed using a VDJ recombination model fitted to out-of-frame rearrangements, and the results were checked against IGoR. In a later analysis, hypergeometric tests were used to score TCR-TCR, TCR-HLA and TCR-CMV co-occurrence, with a repertoire-size bias correction applied to TCR pairs. A later analysis estimated false discovery rates by permuting HLA or CMV assignments 20 times. In a later analysis, co-occurring TCRs were grouped with DBSCAN, and TCRdist sequence similarity was added when clustering was performed within HLA-allele-positive subsets. Co-occurrence clustering excluded repertoires with fewer than 30,000 or more than 120,000 public chains, plus five with anomalous nucleotide sharing. The clones in this table, taken by TCRdb from immuneACCESS, are in-frame only. Not every clone is retained; where verified, under half of the shortfall comes from an unresolved V gene, and the cause of the rest is unknown. D and trimming come from the DNA, and the V and J calls and clone size come from that table. Within this sample are approximately 200,000 clones, with approximately 84% of them counted one time only. 4.5% to 7.5% of the sample comes from the top ten.

CDR1 and CDR2 are read off the germline V gene (reference sequence) as SEHNR and FQNEAQ. The CDR3, from cysteine to phenylalanine, totals 11 residues. CDR3 DNA is the only sequence kept; it has 33 bases, read in frame from the first base. The V end loses 0 bases and the J end loses 12 bases, and a stretch of 6 bases separates them. The TCR comes from a young woman in good health and CMV-seropositive. The material sequenced was PBMCs. The rearranged chain carries TRBV7-9 and TRBJ2-1; the D segment cannot be called with confidence. The bases are TGTGCCAGCAGCTTAGCGTTGGCGCAGTTCTTC. This codes for CASSLALAQFF.